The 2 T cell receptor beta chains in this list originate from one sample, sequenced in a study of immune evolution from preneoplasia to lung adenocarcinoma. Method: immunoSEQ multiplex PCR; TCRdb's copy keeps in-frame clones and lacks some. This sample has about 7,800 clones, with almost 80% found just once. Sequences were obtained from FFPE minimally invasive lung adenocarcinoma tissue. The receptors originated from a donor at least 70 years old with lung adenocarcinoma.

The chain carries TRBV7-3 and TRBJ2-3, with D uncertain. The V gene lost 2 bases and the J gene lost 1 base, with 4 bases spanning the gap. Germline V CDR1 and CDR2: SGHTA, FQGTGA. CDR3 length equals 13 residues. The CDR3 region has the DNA TGTGCCAGCAGCTTAGACGGCACAGATACGCAGTATTTT. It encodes CASSLDGTDTQYF.

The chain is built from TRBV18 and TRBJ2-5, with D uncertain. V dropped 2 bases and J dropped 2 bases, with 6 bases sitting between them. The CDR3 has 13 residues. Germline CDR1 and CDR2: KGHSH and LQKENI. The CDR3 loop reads CASSPVPQETQYF. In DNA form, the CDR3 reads TGTGCCAGCTCACCAGTTCCACAAGAGACCCAGTACTTC.